Presented here are 5 T cell receptor beta chains from one specimen sequenced in a study of T cells after yellow fever vaccination. Via MiXCR, TCRdb re-called the 5' RACE reads, giving one row per CDR3 protein. This sample has around 200,000 distinct CDR3 sequences, with approximately 11% found just once. The specimen comprised CD8+ T cells sorted from PBMCs, sampled 15 days after the yellow fever booster vaccination. These receptors were taken from a man aged 18 to 35 who received the YFV17D yellow fever vaccine.

This clonotype showed up just a few times. The V gene is TRBV15, the J gene TRBJ2-1, with a possible D match to TRBD2 (5 bases). V lost 0 bases and J lost 13, with 19 bases in between. CDR3 length equals 15 residues. From germline, CDR1 is LNHNV and CDR2 YYDKDF (reference sequence). The CDR3 reads CATSRDCIWRSYQFF. As DNA, the CDR3 is TGTGCCACCAGCAGAGATTGTATTTGGAGGAGTTACCAGTTCTTC.

The genes are TRBV6-2 or TRBV6-3 and TRBJ2-3; no definite D call. The V end was cut by 0 bases, the J end by 2 bases, with 9 bases between. The CDR3 length is 15 residues. Germline lookup yields CDR1 MNHEY and CDR2 SVGEGT. The CDR3 DNA follows: TGTGCCAGCAGTTACTCAGGGTCAGCCACAGATACGCAGTATTTT. Amino acid sequence: CASSYSGSATDTQYF.

This clonotype was observed a handful of times. The chain employs TRBV2 and TRBJ1-5; D ambiguous. Germline V CDR1 and CDR2: SNHLY, FYNNEI. This CDR3 has 13 amino acids. V was cut by 4 bases and J by 6 bases, with 10 bases left in between. This CDR3 is CASSATWGQPQHF. Here the CDR3 DNA reads TGTGCCAGCAGTGCGACGTGGGGTCAGCCCCAGCATTTT.

The table lists this clonotype with a few counts. The chain couples TRBV30 to TRBJ1-6; D unresolved. The V end was cut by 3 bases, the J end by 0 bases, with 12 bases between. This CDR3 has 16 amino acids. Germline assignment: CDR1 GTSNPN and CDR2 SVGIG (reference sequence). The CDR3 DNA follows: TGTGCCTGGAGACGACTTCCCAGCTCCTATAATTCACCCCTCCACTTT. This gives the protein CAWRRLPSSYNSPLHF.

V is TRBV4-1 and J is TRBJ2-5; TRBD2 might be the D (6 bases). Germline values: CDR1 MGHRA, CDR2 YSYEKL. The CDR3 contains 16 residues. Trimming removed 3 bases at V and 1 base at J, with 15 bases between. CDR3 in amino acids: CASSQETSLSQETQYF. The CDR3 DNA is TGCGCCAGCAGCCAGGAGACTAGTCTTAGCCAAGAGACCCAGTACTTC.